The clone carrying this T cell receptor (beta chain) turned up a few times. No antigen is known for it. A much more abundant neighbour one base away suggests this may be a read error. The entry originates in a study of T cells in Graves' hyperthyroidism and ophthalmopathy. CDR1 is LGHDT, CDR2 YNNKEL, per germline (reference sequence). The CDR3 is 13 amino acids. The investigators amplified TCR beta CDR3 regions from RNA transcripts. First-round RT-PCR targeting the TCR CDR3 was performed with the HTBI primer set. In TCRdb, the multiplex PCR reads were re-called with MiXCR into one record per CDR3 protein. The sample lists approximately 530,000 distinct CDR3 sequences; around 20% were seen once. Study-level findings and limits: Separation of ophthalmopathy from stable hyperthyroidism was achieved by a 13 V-J model. Most clonotypes expanded in thyroid above 0.001 were likewise present in blood. Ophthalmopathy, which appeared later, was predicted by the model a median about 6.8 months before onset.

Sequences were obtained from blood. The chain links TRBV3-1 to TRBJ2-3, with TRBD1 as a possible D gene (5 bases). This TCR was sampled from a man aged 35 to 55 with Graves' ophthalmopathy. The chain's CDR3 is CASRNPPTGTQYF. The CDR3, as DNA: TGTGCCAGCAGGAACCCGCCCACAGGTACGCAGTATTTT.